This entry describes one T cell receptor beta chain. Its antigen is unknown. The method was immunoSEQ multiplex PCR; TCRdb's version includes in-frame clones alone and lacks a portion of them. Found here are 330,000 or so clones, roughly 85% of them singletons; the top ten hold 0.7% to 0.85%. The CDR3 spans 15 residues. V dropped 5 bases and J dropped 7; count of bases not matched to a gene: 6. In germline, CDR1 is SGHNT, CDR2 YENEEA. The data were obtained in a study of cytomegalovirus exposure and HLA in healthy donors. Whole-study context: The same platform as the 500 to 700 first-cohort repertoires was used for the 90 to 150 validation repertoires, a later analysis reported.

General study points: Using the classifier, cytomegalovirus status was reportedly diagnosed with high specificity and sensitivity. Later, an analysis found that TCR clusters from the first cohort tended to co-occur in the 110 or so validation repertoires.

The sample was PBMCs. This chain links TRBV11-3 with TRBJ2-1; 12 positions match TRBD1. This clonotype was sampled from a woman between 18 and 30 years old in good health and CMV-seronegative. Here the CDR3 reads CASSPGQGAGNEQFF. Written as DNA, the CDR3 is TGTGCCAGCAGCCCGGGACAGGGGGCCGGTAATGAGCAGTTCTTC. Full variable domain (remainder filled in from reference TRBV11-3 and TRBJ2-1): EAGVVQSPRYKIIEKKQPVAFWCNPISGHNTLYWYLQNLGQGPELLIRYENEEAVDDSQLPKDRFSAERLKGVDSTLKIQPAELGDSAVYLCASSPGQGAGNEQFFGPGTRLTVL.